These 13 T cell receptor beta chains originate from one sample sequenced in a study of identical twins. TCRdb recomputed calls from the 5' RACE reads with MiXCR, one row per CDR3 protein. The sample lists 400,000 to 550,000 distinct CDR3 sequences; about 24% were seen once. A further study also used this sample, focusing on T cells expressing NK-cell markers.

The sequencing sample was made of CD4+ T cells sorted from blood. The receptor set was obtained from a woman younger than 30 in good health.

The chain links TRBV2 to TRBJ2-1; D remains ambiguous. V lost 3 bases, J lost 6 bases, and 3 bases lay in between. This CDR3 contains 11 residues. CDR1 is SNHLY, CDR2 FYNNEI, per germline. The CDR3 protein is CASSEVNEQFF. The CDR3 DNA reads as TGTGCCAGCAGTGAGGTCAATGAGCAGTTCTTC.

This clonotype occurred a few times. The CDR3 DNA follows: TGCGCCAGCAGCGGGGGGACTATAGCGGGTGGCAATGAGCAGTTCTTC. Encoded protein: CASSGGTIAGGNEQFF. The chain has TRBV5-1 and TRBJ2-1; 7 nucleotides match TRBD2. The germline CDR1 and CDR2 sequences are SGHRS and YFSETQ. V shed 4 bases and J 6 bases; nucleotides not matched to a gene: 13. The CDR3 loop spans 16 amino acids.

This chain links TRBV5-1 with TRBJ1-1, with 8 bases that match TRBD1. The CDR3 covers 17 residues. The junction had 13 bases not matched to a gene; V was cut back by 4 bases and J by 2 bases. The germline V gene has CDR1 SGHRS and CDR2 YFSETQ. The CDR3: CASSLGYRGGFNTEAFF. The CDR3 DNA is TGCGCCAGCAGCCTTGGGTACAGGGGGGGTTTCAACACTGAAGCTTTCTTT.

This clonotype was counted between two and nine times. As DNA, the CDR3 is TGTGCCAGCAGCCCTGGGACTTACAGTAATACGCAGTATTTT. It yields the protein CASSPGTYSNTQYF. The rearrangement joins TRBV7-6 to TRBJ2-3; possibly TRBD2 for D (6 bases). Trimming stripped 5 bases from V and 7 bases from J, with 16 bases between. CDR3 length: 14 amino acids. Germline CDR1 and CDR2: SGHVS and FNYEAQ. Complete variable domain (other parts from reference TRBV7-6 and TRBJ2-3): GAGVSQSPRYKVTKRGQDVALRCDPISGHVSLYWYRQALGQGPEFLTYFNYEAQQDKSGLPNDRFSAERPEGSISTLTIQRTEQRDSAMYRCASSPGTYSNTQYFGPGTRLTVL.

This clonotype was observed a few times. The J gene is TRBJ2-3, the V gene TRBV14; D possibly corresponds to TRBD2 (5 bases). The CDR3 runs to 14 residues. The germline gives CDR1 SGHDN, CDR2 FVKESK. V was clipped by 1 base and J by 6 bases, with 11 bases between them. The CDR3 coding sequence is TGTGCCAGCAGCCAAGCTTGGGAGACTGATACGCAGTATTTT. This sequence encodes CASSQAWETDTQYF.

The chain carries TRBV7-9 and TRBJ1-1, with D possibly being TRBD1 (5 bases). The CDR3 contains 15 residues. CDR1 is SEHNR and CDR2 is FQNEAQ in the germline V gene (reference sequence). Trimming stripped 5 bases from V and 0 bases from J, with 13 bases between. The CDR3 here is CASSPIRVLNTEAFF. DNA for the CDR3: TGTGCCAGCAGCCCCATCAGGGTACTGAACACTGAAGCTTTCTTT.

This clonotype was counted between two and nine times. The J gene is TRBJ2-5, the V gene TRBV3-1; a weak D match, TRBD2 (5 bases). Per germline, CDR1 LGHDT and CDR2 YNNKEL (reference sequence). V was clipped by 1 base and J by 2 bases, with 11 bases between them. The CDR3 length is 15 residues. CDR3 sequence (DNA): TGTGCCAGCAGCCAAGGGGCGGGTCGTCAAGAGACCCAGTACTTC. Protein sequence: CASSQGAGRQETQYF.

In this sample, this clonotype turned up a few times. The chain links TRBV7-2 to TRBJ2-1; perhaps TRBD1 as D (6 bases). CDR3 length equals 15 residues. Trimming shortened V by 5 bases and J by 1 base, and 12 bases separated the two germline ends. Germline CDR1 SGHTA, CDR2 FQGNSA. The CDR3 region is CASSQQGNSYNEQFF. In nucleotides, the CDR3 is TGTGCCAGCAGCCAGCAGGGGAATTCCTACAATGAGCAGTTCTTC.

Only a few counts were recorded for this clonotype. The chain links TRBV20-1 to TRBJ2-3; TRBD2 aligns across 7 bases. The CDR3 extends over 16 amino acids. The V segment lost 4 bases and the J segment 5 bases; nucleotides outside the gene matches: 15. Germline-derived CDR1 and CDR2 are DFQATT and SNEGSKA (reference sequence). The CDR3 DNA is TGCAGTGCTAAGGCCGCCTACCGGGGGGACCTAGATACGCAGTATTTT. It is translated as CSAKAAYRGDLDTQYF.

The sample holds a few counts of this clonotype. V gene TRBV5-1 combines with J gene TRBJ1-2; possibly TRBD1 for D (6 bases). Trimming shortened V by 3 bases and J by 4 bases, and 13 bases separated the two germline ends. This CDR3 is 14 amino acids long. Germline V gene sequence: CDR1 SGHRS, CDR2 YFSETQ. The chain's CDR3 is CASSWGTRPYGYTF. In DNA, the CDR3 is TGCGCCAGCAGCTGGGGGACACGGCCCTATGGCTACACCTTC.

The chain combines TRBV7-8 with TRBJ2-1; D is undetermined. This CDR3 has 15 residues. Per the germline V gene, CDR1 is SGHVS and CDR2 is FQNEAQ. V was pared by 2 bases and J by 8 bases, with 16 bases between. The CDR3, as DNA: TGTGCCAGCAGCTTACTAAGACGGCGATGGGATGAGCAGTTCTTC. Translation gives CASSLLRRRWDEQFF.

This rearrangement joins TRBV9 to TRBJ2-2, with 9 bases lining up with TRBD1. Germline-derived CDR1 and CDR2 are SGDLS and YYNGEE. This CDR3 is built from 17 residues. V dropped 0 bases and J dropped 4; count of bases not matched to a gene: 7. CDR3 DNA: TGTGCCAGCAGCGTAGTGATGTGGACAGGGGCCACCGGGGAGCTGTTTTTT. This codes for CASSVVMWTGATGELFF.

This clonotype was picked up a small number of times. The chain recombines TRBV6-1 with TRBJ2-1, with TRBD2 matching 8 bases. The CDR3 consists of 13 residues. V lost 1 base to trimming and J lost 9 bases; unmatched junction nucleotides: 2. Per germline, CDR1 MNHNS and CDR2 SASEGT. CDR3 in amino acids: CASSEVGLGEQFF. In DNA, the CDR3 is TGTGCCAGCAGTGAAGTGGGACTAGGTGAGCAGTTCTTC.